This T cell receptor beta chain emerged from a study of metastatic and nonmetastatic thyroid tumors. By share, this clone ranks as medium-sized. Thyroid surgery was preceded by no treatment in any patient. TCRdb reprocessed the PCR reads via MiXCR. The top ten hold 15% to 20% of the sample, which has around 16,000 clones, 15% to 18% seen once. The trim removed 5 bases at V and 3 bases at J, leaving 9 bases unmatched. The CDR3 extends over 15 amino acids. The TCR sequence derives from a female donor with papillary thyroid cancer or a benign thyroid nodule (not recorded which). Some clones in this sample may be carry-over from other donors' samples. Sequences were obtained from blood. The chain uses TRBV12-3 or TRBV12-4 and TRBJ2-7, with TRBD1 identical over 8 bases. The CDR3 bases are TGTGCCAGCAGTGTCGGGACAGGTACCATCTACGAGCAGTACTTC. Encoded protein: CASSVGTGTIYEQYF.